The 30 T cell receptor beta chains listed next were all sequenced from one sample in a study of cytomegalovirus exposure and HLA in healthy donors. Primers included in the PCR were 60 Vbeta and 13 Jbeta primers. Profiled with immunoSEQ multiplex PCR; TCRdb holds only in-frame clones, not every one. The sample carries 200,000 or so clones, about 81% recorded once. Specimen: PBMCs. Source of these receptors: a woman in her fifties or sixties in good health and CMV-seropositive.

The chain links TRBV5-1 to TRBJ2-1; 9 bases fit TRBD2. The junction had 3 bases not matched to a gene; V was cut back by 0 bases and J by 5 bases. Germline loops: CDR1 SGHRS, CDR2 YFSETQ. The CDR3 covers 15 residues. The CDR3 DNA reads TGCGCCAGCAGCTTGGTGACTAGCGGCCACAATGAGCAGTTCTTC. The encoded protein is CASSLVTSGHNEQFF.

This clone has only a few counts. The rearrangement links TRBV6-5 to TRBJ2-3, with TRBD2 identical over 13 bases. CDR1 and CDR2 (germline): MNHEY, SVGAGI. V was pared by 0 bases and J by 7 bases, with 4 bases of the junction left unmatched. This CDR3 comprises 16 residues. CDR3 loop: CASSYSTSGGANTQYF. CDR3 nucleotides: TGTGCCAGCAGTTACTCAACTAGCGGGGGGGCAAATACGCAGTATTTT.

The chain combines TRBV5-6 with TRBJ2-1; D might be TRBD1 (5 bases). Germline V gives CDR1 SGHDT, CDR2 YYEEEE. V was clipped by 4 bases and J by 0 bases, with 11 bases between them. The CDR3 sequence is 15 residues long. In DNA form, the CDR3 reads TGTGCCAGCAGCCGAACAGGAGCCTCCTACAATGAGCAGTTCTTC. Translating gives CASSRTGASYNEQFF.

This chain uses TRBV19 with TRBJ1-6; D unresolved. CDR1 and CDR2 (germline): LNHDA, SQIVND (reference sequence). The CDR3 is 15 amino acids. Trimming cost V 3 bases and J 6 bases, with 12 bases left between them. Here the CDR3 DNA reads TGTGCCAGTAGTATGGTTGAGGGATTTAATTCACCCCTCCACTTT. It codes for CASSMVEGFNSPLHF.

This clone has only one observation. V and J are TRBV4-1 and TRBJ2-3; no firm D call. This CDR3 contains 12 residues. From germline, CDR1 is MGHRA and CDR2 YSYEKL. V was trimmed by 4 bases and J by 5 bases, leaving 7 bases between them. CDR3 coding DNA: TGCGCCAGCAGCCCTCCGGTAGATACGCAGTATTTT. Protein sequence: CASSPPVDTQYF.

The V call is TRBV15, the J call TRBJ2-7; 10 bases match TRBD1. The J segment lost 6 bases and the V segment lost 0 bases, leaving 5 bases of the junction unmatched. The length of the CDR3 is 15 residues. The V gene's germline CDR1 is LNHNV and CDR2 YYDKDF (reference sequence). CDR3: CATSRDRQGASEQYF. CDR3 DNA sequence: TGTGCCACCAGCAGAGACCGACAGGGGGCAAGCGAGCAGTACTTC.

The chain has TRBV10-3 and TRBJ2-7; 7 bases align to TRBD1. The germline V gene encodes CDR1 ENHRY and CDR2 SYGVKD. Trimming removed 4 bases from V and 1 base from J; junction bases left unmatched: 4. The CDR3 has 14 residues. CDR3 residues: CAISVRQGSYEQYF. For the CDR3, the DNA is TGTGCCATCAGTGTCCGACAGGGTTCCTACGAGCAGTACTTC.

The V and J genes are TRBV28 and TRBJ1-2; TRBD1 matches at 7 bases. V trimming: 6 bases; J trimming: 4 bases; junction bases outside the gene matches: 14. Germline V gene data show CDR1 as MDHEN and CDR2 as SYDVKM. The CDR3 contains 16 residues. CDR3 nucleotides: TGTGCCAGCAGCCTTTCTATGGGACAGTACATCTATGGCTACACCTTC. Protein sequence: CASSLSMGQYIYGYTF.

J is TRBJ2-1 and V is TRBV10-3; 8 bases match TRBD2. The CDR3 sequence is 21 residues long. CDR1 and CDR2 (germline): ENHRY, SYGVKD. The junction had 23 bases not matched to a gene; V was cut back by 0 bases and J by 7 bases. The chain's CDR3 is CAISESAMGGISRTSRNEQFF. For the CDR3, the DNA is TGTGCCATCAGTGAGTCAGCCATGGGGGGGATTTCGCGGACTAGCAGAAATGAGCAGTTCTTC.

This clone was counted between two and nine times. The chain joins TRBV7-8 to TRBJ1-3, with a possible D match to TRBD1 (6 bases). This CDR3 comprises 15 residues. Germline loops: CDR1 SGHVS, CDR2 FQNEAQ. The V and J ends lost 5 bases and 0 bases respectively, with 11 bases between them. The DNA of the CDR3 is TGTGCCAGCAGCCCCAGGACAGCCTCTGGAAACACCATATATTTT. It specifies CASSPRTASGNTIYF.

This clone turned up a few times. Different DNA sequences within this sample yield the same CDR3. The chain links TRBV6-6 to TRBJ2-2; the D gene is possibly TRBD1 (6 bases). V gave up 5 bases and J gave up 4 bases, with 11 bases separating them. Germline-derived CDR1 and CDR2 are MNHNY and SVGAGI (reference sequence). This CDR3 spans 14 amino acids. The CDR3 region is CASSPRGGTGELFF. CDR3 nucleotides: TGTGCCAGCAGTCCACGAGGGGGCACCGGGGAGCTGTTTTTT.

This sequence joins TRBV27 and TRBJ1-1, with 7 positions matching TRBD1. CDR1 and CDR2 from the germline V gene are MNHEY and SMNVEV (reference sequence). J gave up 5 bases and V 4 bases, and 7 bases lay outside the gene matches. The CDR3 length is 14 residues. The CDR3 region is CASSSEGARTEAFF. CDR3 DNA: TGTGCCAGCAGTTCCGAGGGGGCGAGAACTGAAGCTTTCTTT.

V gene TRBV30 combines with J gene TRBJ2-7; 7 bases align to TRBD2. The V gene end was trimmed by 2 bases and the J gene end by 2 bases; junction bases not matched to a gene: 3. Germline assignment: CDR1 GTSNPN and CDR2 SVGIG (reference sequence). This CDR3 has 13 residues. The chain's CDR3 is CAWSSGVTYEQYF. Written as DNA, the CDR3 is TGTGCCTGGAGTAGCGGGGTAACCTACGAGCAGTACTTC.

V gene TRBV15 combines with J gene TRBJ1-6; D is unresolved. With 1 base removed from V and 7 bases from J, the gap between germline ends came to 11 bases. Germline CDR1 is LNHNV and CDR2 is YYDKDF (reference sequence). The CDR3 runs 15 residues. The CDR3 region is CATSRGSIGNSPLHF. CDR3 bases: TGTGCCACCAGCAGAGGATCCATCGGGAATTCACCCCTCCACTTT.

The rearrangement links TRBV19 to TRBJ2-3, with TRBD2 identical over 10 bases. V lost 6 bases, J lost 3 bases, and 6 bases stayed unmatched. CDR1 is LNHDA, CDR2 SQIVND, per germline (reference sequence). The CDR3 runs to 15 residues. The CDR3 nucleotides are TGTGCCAGTAGCCCGAGCGGGGGGGGTACAGATACGCAGTATTTT. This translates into CASSPSGGGTDTQYF.

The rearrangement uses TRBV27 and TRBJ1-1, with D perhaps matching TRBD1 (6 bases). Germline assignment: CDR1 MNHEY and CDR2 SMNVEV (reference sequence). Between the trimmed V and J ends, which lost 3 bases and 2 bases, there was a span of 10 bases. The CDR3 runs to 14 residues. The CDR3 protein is CASSLGTLNTEAFF. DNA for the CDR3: TGTGCCAGCAGTTTGGGGACACTAAACACTGAAGCTTTCTTT.

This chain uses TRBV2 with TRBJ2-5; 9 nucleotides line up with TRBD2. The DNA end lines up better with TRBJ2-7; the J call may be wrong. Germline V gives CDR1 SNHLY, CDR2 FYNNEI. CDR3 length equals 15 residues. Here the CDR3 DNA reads TGTGCCAGCAGAAGGGGGATAGCGGGAGAAGGCGAGCAGTACTTC. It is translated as CASRRGIAGEGEQYF.

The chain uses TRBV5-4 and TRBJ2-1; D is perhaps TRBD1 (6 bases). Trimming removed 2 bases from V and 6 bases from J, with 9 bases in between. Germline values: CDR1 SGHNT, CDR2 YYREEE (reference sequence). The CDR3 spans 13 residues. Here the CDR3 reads CASSFGQTNEQFF. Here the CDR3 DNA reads TGTGCCAGCAGCTTCGGACAGACCAATGAGCAGTTCTTC.

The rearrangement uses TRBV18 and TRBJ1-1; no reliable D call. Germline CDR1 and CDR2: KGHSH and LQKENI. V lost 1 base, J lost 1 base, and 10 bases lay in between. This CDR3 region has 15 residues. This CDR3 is CASSPLLTENTEAFF. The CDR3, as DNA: TGTGCCAGCTCACCACTCCTAACCGAGAACACTGAAGCTTTCTTT.

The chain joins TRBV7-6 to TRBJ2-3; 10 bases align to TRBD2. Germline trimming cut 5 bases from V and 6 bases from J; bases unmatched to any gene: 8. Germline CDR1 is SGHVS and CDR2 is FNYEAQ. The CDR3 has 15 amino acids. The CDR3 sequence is CASSPSGGAFDTQYF. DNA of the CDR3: TGTGCCAGCAGCCCAAGCGGGGGGGCCTTTGATACGCAGTATTTT.

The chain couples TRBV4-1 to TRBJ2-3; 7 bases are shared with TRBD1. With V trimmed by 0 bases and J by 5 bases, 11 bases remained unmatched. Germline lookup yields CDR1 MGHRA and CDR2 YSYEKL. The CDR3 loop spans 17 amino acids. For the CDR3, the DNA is TGCGCCAGCAGCCAAGATATGGTCACAGGGGAATTAGATACGCAGTATTTT. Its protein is CASSQDMVTGELDTQYF.

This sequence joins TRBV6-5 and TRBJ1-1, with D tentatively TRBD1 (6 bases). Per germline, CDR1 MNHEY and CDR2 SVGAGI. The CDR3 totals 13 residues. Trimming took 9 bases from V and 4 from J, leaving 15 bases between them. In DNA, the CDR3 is TGTGCCAGTTACAGGGTGGCCCTCACTGAAGCTTTCTTT. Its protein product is CASYRVALTEAFF.

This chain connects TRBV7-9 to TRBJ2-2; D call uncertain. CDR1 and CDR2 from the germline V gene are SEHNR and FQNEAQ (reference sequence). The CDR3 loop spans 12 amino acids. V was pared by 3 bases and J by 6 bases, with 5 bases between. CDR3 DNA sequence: TGTGCCAGCAGCTTTCAGGCCGGGGAGCTGTTTTTT. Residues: CASSFQAGELFF.

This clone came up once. The CDR3 sequence is CASRGSLQGYDGYTF. In nucleotides, the CDR3 is TGTGCCAGCAGAGGTAGTCTACAGGGGTATGATGGCTACACCTTC. The gene calls are TRBV9 and TRBJ1-2, with 7 nucleotides matching TRBD1. With 5 bases clipped from V and 6 bases from J, the junction kept 13 bases outside the gene matches. This CDR3 is built from 15 residues. From germline, CDR1 is SGDLS and CDR2 YYNGEE.

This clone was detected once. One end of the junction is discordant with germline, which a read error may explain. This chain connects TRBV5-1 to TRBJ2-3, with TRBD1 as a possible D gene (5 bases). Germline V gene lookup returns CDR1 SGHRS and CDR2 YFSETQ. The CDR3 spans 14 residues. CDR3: CASTLTAYTDTQYF. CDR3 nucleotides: TGCGCCAGCACCTTGACAGCTTACACAGATACGCAGTATTTT.

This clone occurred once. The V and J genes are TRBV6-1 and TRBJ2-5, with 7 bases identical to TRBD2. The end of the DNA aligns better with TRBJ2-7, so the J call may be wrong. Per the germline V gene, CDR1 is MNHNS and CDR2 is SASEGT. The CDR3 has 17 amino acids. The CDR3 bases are TGTGCCAGCAGTGAATCTGTAGGGACTATTCGACCCTACGAGCAGTACTTC. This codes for CASSESVGTIRPYEQYF.

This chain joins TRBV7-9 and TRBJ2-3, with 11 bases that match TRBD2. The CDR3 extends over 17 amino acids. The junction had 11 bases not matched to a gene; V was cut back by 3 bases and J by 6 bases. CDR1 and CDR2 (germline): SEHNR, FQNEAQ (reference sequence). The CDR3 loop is CASSLGTSGRAADTQYF. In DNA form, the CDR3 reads TGTGCCAGCAGCTTGGGGACTAGCGGAAGGGCCGCGGATACGCAGTATTTT.

This CDR3 is CASSPLGTQETQYF. As DNA, the CDR3 is TGTGCCAGCTCACCACTTGGGACACAAGAGACCCAGTACTTC. The V call is TRBV18, the J call TRBJ2-5, with a weak D call TRBD1 (6 bases). V lost 1 base, J lost 2 bases, and 8 bases lay in between. This CDR3 comprises 14 residues. Germline CDR1 KGHSH, CDR2 LQKENI.

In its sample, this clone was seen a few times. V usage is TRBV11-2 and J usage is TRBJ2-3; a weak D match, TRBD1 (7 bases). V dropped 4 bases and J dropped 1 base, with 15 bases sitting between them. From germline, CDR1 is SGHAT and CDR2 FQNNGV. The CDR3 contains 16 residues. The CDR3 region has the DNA TGTGCCAGCAGCTCAGGAGGGGGCGCGGGCACAGATACGCAGTATTTT. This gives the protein CASSSGGGAGTDTQYF.

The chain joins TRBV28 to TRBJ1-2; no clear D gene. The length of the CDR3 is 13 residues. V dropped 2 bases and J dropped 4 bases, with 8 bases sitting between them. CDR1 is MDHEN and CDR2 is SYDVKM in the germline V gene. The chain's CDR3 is CASSLPNSYGYTF. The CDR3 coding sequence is TGTGCCAGCAGTTTACCCAACAGCTATGGCTACACCTTC.